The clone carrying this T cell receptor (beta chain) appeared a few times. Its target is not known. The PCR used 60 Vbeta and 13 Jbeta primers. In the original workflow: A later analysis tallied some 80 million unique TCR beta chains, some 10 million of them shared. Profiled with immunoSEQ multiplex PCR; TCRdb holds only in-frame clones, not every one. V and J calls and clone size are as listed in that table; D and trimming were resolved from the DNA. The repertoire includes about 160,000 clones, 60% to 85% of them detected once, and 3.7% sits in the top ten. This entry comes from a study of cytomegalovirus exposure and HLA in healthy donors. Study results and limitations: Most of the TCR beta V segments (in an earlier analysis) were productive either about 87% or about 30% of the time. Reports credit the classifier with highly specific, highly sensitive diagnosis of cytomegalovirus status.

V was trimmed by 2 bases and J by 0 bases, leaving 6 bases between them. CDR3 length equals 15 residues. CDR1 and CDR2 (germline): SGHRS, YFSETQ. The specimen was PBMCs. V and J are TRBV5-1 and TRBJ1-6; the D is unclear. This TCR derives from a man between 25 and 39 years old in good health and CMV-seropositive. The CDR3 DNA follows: TGCGCCAGCAGCTTCGAGAGCTCCTATAATTCACCCCTCCACTTT. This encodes CASSFESSYNSPLHF.